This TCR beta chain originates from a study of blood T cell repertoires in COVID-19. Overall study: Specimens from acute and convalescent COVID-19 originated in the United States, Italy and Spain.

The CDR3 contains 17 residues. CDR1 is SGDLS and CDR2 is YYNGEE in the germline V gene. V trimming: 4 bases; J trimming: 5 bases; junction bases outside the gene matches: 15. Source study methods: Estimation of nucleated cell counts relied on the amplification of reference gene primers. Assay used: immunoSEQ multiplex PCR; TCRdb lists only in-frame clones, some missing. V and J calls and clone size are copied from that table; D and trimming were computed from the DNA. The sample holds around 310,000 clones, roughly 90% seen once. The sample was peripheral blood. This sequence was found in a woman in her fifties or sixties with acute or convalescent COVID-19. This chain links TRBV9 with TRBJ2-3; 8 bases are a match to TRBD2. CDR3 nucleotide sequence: TGTGCCAGCAGCTCTACCTCGGGGAGCGGGAGTGGAGATACGCAGTATTTT. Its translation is CASSSTSGSGSGDTQYF.